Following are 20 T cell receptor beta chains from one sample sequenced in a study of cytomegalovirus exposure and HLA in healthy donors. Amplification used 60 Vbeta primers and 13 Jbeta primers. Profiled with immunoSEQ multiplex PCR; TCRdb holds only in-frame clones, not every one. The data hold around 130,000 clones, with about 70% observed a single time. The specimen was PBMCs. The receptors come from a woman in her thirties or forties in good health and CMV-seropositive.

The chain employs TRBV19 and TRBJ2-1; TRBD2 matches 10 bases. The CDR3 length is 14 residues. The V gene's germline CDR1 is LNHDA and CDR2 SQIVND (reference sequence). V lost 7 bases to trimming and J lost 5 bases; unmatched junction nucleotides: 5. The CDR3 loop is CASKGLARNNEQFF. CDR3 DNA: TGTGCCAGTAAGGGACTAGCGCGTAACAATGAGCAGTTCTTC.

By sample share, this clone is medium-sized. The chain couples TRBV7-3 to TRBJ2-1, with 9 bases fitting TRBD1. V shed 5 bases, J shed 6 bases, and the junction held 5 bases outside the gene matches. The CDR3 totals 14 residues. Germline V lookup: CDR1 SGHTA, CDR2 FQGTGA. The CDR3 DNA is TGTGCCAGCAGCAGATTGACAGGGGGCAATGAGCAGTTCTTC. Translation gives CASSRLTGGNEQFF. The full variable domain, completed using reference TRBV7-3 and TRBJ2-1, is GAGVSQTPSNKVTEKGKYVELRCDPISGHTALYWYRQSLGQGPEFLIYFQGTGAADDSGLPNDRFFAVRPEGSVSTLKIQRTERGDSAVYLCASSRLTGGNEQFFGPGTRLTVL.

This chain's CDR3 is CASSASGGSSTNTGELFF. CDR3 nucleotides: TGTGCCAGCAGTGCTAGCGGGGGCTCAAGTACGAACACCGGGGAGCTGTTTTTT. V and J are TRBV2 and TRBJ2-2; TRBD2 matches 10 bases. There are 18 residues in the CDR3. V was pared by 4 bases and J by 0 bases, with 8 bases of the junction left unmatched. Germline V gene data show CDR1 as SNHLY and CDR2 as FYNNEI.

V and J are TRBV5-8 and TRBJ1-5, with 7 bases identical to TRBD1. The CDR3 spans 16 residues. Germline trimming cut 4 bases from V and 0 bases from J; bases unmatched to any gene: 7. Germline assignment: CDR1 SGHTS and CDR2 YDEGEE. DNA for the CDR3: TGTGCCAGCAGCGTCAAAAACAGGGGTAGCAATCAGCCCCAGCATTTT. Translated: CASSVKNRGSNQPQHF. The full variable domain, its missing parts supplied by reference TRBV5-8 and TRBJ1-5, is EAGVTQSPTHLIKTRGQQATLRCSPISGHTSVYWYQQALGLGLQFLLWYDEGEERNRGNFPPRFSGRQFPNYSSELNVNALELEDSALYLCASSVKNRGSNQPQHFGDGTRLSIL.

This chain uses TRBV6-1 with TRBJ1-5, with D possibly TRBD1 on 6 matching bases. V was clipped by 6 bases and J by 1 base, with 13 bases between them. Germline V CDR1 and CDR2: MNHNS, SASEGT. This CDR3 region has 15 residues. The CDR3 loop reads CASSETGSSNQPQHF. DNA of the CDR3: TGTGCCAGCAGCGAGACAGGATCAAGCAATCAGCCCCAGCATTTT.

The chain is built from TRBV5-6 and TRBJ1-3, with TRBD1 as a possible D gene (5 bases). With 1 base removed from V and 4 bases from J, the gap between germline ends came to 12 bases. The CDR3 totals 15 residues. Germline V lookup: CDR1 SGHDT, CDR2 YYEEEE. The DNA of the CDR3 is TGTGCCAGCAGCTTGAGGGGTAATTCGGGAAACACCATATATTTT. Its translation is CASSLRGNSGNTIYF.

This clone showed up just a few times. The CDR3 DNA sequence: TGTGCCAGCAGTTTAGGGACTAGCGGGGGTCGCAATGAGCAGTTCTTC. Amino acids: CASSLGTSGGRNEQFF. The V call is TRBV28, the J call TRBJ2-1, with TRBD2 matching over 14 bases. The CDR3 extends over 16 amino acids. Germline loops: CDR1 MDHEN, CDR2 SYDVKM. The trim removed 2 bases at V and 6 bases at J, leaving 3 bases unmatched.

CDR3 loop: CASLSPPPTARGTIYF. CDR3 DNA: TGTGCCAGTCTCTCCCCCCCGCCGACTGCCCGAGGCACCATATATTTT. The chain uses TRBV28 and TRBJ1-3; D remains ambiguous. Between the trimmed V and J ends, which lost 9 bases and 9 bases, there was a span of 27 bases. The length of the CDR3 is 16 residues. Germline values: CDR1 MDHEN, CDR2 SYDVKM.

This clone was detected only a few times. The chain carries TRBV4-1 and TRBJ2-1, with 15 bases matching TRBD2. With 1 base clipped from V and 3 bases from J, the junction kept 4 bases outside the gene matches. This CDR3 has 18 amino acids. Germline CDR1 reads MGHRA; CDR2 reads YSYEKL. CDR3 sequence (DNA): TGCGCCAGCAGCCAAGGGACTAGCGGGGGGGCTATCTACAATGAGCAGTTCTTC. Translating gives CASSQGTSGGAIYNEQFF.

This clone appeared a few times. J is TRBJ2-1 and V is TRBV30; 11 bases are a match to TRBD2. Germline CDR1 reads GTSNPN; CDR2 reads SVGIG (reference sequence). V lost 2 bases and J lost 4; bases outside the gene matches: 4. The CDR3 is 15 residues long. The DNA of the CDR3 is TGTGCCTGGAGTACCGGGACTAGCGGATACAATGAGCAGTTCTTC. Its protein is CAWSTGTSGYNEQFF.

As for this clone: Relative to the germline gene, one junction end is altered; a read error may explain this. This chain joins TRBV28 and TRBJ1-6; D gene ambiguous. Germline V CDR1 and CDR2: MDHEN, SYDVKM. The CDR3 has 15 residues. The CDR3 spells CVSRPQVGYNSPLHF. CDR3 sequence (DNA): TGTGTCAGCAGACCCCAGGTCGGATATAATTCACCCCTCCACTTT.

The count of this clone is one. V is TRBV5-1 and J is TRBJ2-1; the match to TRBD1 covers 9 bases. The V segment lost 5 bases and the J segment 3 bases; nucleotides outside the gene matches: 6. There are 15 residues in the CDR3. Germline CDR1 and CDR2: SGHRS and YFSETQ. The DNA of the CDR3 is TGCGCCAGCAGTCCCGGGACAGGGATCTACAATGAGCAGTTCTTC. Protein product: CASSPGTGIYNEQFF.

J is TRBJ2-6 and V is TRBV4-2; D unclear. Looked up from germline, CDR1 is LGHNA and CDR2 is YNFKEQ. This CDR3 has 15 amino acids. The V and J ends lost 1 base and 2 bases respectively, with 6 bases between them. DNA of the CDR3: TGTGCCAGCAGCCAAGCCCTAACTGGGGCCAACGTCCTGACTTTC. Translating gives CASSQALTGANVLTF.

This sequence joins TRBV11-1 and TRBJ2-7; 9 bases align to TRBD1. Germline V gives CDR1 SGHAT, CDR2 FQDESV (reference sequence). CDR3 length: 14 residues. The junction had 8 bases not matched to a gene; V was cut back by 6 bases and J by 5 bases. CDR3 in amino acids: CASRPRDRADEQYF. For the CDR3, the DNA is TGTGCCAGCAGGCCACGGGACAGGGCGGACGAGCAGTACTTC.

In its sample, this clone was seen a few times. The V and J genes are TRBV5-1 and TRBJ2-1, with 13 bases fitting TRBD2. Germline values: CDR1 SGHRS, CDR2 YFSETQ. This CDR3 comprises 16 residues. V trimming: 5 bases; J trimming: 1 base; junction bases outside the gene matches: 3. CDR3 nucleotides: TGCGCCAGCAGACTAGCGGGGGGGGTTTCCTACAATGAGCAGTTCTTC. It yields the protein CASRLAGGVSYNEQFF.

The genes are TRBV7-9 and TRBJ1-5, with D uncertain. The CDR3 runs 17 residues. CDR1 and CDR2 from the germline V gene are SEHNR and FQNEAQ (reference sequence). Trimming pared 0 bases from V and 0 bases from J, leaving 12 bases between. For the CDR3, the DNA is TGTGCCAGCAGCTTAGCGGTCTCGGGGAATAGCAATCAGCCCCAGCATTTT. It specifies CASSLAVSGNSNQPQHF.

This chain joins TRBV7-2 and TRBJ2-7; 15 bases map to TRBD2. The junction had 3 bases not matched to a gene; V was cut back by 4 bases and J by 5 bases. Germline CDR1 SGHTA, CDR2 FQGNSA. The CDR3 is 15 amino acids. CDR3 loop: CASSSGLAGGHEQYF. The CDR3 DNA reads TGTGCCAGCAGCTCGGGACTAGCGGGGGGCCACGAGCAGTACTTC.

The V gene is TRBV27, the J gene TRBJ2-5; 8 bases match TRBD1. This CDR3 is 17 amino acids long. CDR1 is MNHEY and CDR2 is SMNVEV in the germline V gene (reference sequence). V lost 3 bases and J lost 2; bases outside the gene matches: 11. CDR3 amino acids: CASSFKQGGSAQETQYF. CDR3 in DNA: TGTGCCAGCAGTTTTAAACAGGGGGGTAGCGCGCAAGAGACCCAGTACTTC.

The CDR3 DNA sequence: TGTGCCAGCAGCCTTAGCGGGGGGGCCCGGGAGCAGTACTTC. As protein: CASSLSGGAREQYF. The chain combines TRBV7-2 with TRBJ2-7, with 11 bases fitting TRBD2. Trimming cost V 5 bases and J 7 bases; bases outside gene matches: 7. Germline CDR1 SGHTA, CDR2 FQGNSA. This CDR3 spans 14 amino acids.

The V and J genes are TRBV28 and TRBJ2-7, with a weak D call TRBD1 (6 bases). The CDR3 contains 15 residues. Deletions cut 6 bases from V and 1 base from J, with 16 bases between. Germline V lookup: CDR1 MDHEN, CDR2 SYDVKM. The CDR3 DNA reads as TGTGCCAGCAGCCCCACAGGGCTGAAGTCCTACGAGCAGTACTTC. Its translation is CASSPTGLKSYEQYF. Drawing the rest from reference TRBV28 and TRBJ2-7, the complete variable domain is DVKVTQSSRYLVKRTGEKVFLECVQDMDHENMFWYRQDPGLGLRLIYFSYDVKMKEKGDIPEGYSVSREKKERFSLILESASTNQTSMYLCASSPTGLKSYEQYFGPGTRLTVT.